This is a list of T cell receptor beta chains from one sample in a study of T cell responses to AZD1222 COVID-19 vaccine. Here immunoSEQ multiplex PCR was the method, and the copy in TCRdb shows in-frame clones only, minus some. This sample yields 130,000 to 150,000 clones, of which approximately 86% are seen a single time; approximately 5% belongs to the top ten. Here the sequenced sample was peripheral blood, taken 28 days after the second AZD1222 dose. Source of these receptors: an adult who received the AZD1222 COVID-19 vaccine. The CDR3 runs from the conserved cysteine through the conserved F or W. D genes are given only for firm matches. Not all rows give a size; the values are once, few, many and, for expanded clones, a class.

CDR3 protein	CDR3 DNA	D gene	J gene	V gene	clone size
CASSRAGAYEQYF	TGCGCCAGCAGCCGGGCAGGAGCCTACGAGCAGTACTTC	NA	TRBJ2-7	TRBV4-1	NA
CASSPDRGGSPLHF	TGTGCCAGCAGCCCGGACAGGGGTGGCTCACCCCTCCACTTT	TRBD1	TRBJ1-6	TRBV3-1/TRBV3-2	NA
CAIRGDTSGGYTDTQYF	TGTGCCATCCGGGGGGACACTAGCGGGGGTTACACAGATACGCAGTATTTT	TRBD2	TRBJ2-3	TRBV10-3	NA
CAISDRPNEKLFF	TGTGCCATTTCGGACAGACCTAATGAAAAACTGTTTTTT	NA	TRBJ1-4	TRBV10-3	NA
CASSEQVAGELFF	TGCGCCAGCAGTGAGCAGGTAGCCGGGGAGCTGTTTTTT	NA	TRBJ2-2	TRBV10-1	NA
CASRQVPNTGELFF	TGTGCCAGCAGACAGGTCCCGAACACCGGGGAGCTGTTTTTT	NA	TRBJ2-2	TRBV2	NA
CASSLVTSGSYNEQFF	TGCGCCAGCAGCTTGGTTACTAGCGGGAGCTACAATGAGCAGTTCTTC	TRBD2	TRBJ2-1	TRBV5-1	NA
CASSLTPSYEQYF	TGTGCCAGCAGTTTAACACCTTCCTACGAGCAGTACTTC	NA	TRBJ2-7	TRBV28	NA
CASTRQGAVGNTGELFF	TGTGCCAGTACTCGACAGGGGGCCGTAGGAAACACCGGGGAGCTGTTTTTT	TRBD1	TRBJ2-2	TRBV19	NA
CASSGGNQPQHF	TGTGCCAGCAGTGGTGGCAATCAGCCCCAGCATTTT	NA	TRBJ1-5	TRBV2	NA
CASSETGVLSTIYGYTF	TGTGCCAGCTCAGAAACAGGGGTACTTTCAACTATCTATGGCTACACCTTC	TRBD1	TRBJ1-2	TRBV18	NA
CSVVGTGGRVAEAFF	TGCAGCGTTGTAGGGACAGGGGGGCGAGTCGCTGAAGCTTTCTTT	TRBD1	TRBJ1-1	TRBV29-1	NA
CASRAARSVYNEQFF	TGTGCCAGCAGGGCCGCTCGGAGCGTCTACAATGAGCAGTTCTTC	NA	TRBJ2-1	TRBV3-1/TRBV3-2	once
CASSFGQGSYEQYF	TGTGCCAGCAGCTTTGGACAGGGATCCTACGAGCAGTACTTC	TRBD1	TRBJ2-7	TRBV5-4	NA
CASLASLESNQPQHF	TGTGCCAGCTTGGCCTCCCTAGAAAGCAATCAGCCCCAGCATTTT	NA	TRBJ1-5	TRBV18	NA
CASSQDMMALSPLHF	TGCGCCAGCAGCCAAGATATGATGGCCCTATCACCCCTCCACTTT	NA	TRBJ1-6	TRBV4-1	NA
CSARRRDQQFF	TGCAGTGCTAGAAGACGGGACCAGCAGTTCTTC	NA	TRBJ2-1	TRBV20-1	once
CASSQGDLGHSTDTQYF	TGCGCCAGCAGCCAAGGCGATCTGGGACATTCCACAGATACGCAGTATTTT	NA	TRBJ2-3	TRBV4-1	NA
CASAPMAGVMNEQYF	TGCGCCAGCGCCCCAATGGCGGGAGTTATGAACGAGCAGTACTTC	TRBD2	TRBJ2-7	TRBV4-1	NA
CSVEDPAGRETQYF	TGCAGCGTTGAAGATCCGGCAGGGCGGGAGACCCAGTACTTC	NA	TRBJ2-5	TRBV29-1	NA
CSPPLYNEQFF	TGCAGTCCCCCCCTTTACAATGAGCAGTTCTTC	NA	TRBJ2-1	TRBV20-1	NA
CASYLNRGGGQNTEAFF	TGTGCCAGCTACCTCAACAGAGGGGGGGGCCAGAACACTGAAGCTTTCTTT	NA	TRBJ1-1	TRBV2	NA
CAWETGTGVGNQPQHF	TGTGCCTGGGAAACGGGGACAGGAGTCGGCAATCAGCCCCAGCATTTT	TRBD1	TRBJ1-5	TRBV30	NA
CASSLHDASSGNTIYF	TGTGCCAGCAGTTTACACGACGCCAGCTCTGGAAACACCATATATTTT	NA	TRBJ1-3	TRBV28	NA
CASSSPGTMNTEAFF	TGTGCCAGCAGCTCCCCAGGGACCATGAACACTGAAGCTTTCTTT	NA	TRBJ1-1	TRBV7-6	NA
CASSSLGGNENYGYTF	TGTGCCAGCAGTTCCCTCGGGGGGAATGAGAACTATGGCTACACCTTC	NA	TRBJ1-2	TRBV6-5	NA
CASSLALAGTYEQYF	TGCGCCAGCAGCTTGGCCCTAGCGGGAACCTACGAGCAGTACTTC	TRBD2	TRBJ2-7	TRBV5-1	NA
CSVVEPVEAFF	TGCAGCGTTGTCGAGCCAGTCGAAGCTTTCTTT	NA	TRBJ1-1	TRBV29-1	few
CASSEVGDSEQYF	TGCGCCAGCAGTGAGGTCGGGGACAGCGAGCAGTACTTC	TRBD1	TRBJ2-7	TRBV10-1	NA
CAWREVGGTEAFF	TGTGCGTGGAGGGAGGTAGGAGGCACTGAAGCTTTCTTT	NA	TRBJ1-1	TRBV30	few
CASSFPGILNTEAFF	TGTGCCAGCAGCTTTCCGGGGATTCTGAACACTGAAGCTTTCTTT	NA	TRBJ1-1	TRBV7-9	NA
CAPRGGTEAFF	TGTGCCCCCCGGGGGGGCACTGAAGCTTTCTTT	NA	TRBJ1-1	TRBV21-1	once
CACTAGTGLIGEQYF	TGTGCCTGTACCGCTGGGACAGGGTTGATCGGCGAGCAGTACTTC	TRBD1	TRBJ2-7	TRBV30	NA
CATSDFTGTQETQYF	TGTGCCACCAGTGATTTTACAGGAACCCAAGAGACCCAGTACTTC	NA	TRBJ2-5	TRBV24-1	NA
CASSRGAGGYTF	TGTGCCAGCAGCCGCGGGGCGGGTGGCTACACCTTC	NA	TRBJ1-2	TRBV6-5	once
CAITPQGSPYEQYF	TGTGCCATCACGCCACAGGGGTCCCCCTACGAGCAGTACTTC	TRBD1	TRBJ2-7	TRBV10-3	NA
CASSGGSVGSGANVLTF	TGTGCCAGCAGTGGAGGCAGCGTGGGCTCTGGGGCCAACGTCCTGACTTTC	NA	TRBJ2-6	TRBV2	NA
CASSKAIGDGVNTEAFF	TGTGCCAGCAGCAAAGCGATTGGAGACGGGGTGAACACTGAAGCTTTCTTT	NA	TRBJ1-1	TRBV21-1	once
CASSLALGGNQPQHF	TGTGCCAGCAGCTTAGCGCTAGGCGGCAATCAGCCCCAGCATTTT	NA	TRBJ1-5	TRBV7-9	NA
CASSQGQVGSPLHF	TGCGCCAGCAGCCAGGGACAGGTGGGGTCACCCCTCCACTTT	TRBD1	TRBJ1-6	TRBV5-1	NA
CASSPPFRLAGVTDTQYF	TGTGCCAGCAGCCCCCCCTTCCGACTAGCGGGAGTTACAGATACGCAGTATTTT	TRBD2	TRBJ2-3	TRBV7-9	NA
CASSTGVAGGYEQYF	TGTGCCAGCAGTACCGGAGTTGCGGGGGGTTACGAGCAGTACTTC	TRBD2	TRBJ2-7	TRBV6-5	NA
CASSLGTGNQPQHF	TGTGCCAGCAGCCTCGGGACAGGTAATCAGCCCCAGCATTTT	TRBD1	TRBJ1-5	TRBV7-9	once
CASSPSTTGSTDTQYF	TGTGCCAGCAGCCCCTCAACCACGGGTAGCACAGATACGCAGTATTTT	NA	TRBJ2-3	TRBV7-9	once
CSAGGLAGLREQYF	TGCAGTGCTGGTGGACTAGCGGGGTTGCGCGAGCAGTACTTC	TRBD2	TRBJ2-7	TRBV20-1	NA
CASRELGQPQHF	TGTGCCAGCAGGGAGTTGGGGCAGCCCCAGCATTTT	NA	TRBJ1-5	TRBV27	NA
CASKIQALNYGYTF	TGTGCCAGCAAGATACAGGCCCTTAACTATGGCTACACCTTC	NA	TRBJ1-2	TRBV2	once
CASSHPATYPVNEQFF	TGTGCCAGCAGCCACCCTGCCACCTACCCGGTGAATGAGCAGTTCTTC	NA	TRBJ2-1	TRBV7-9	NA
CASSRTYEGDEQFF	TGTGCCAGTAGTAGGACTTACGAGGGGGATGAGCAGTTCTTC	NA	TRBJ2-1	TRBV19	once
CASSQELTSGNTIYF	TGTGCCAGCTCCCAGGAGCTCACCTCTGGAAACACCATATATTTT	NA	TRBJ1-3	TRBV18	NA
CASSLRSGDQPQHF	TGTGCCAGCAGTTTACGGTCCGGCGATCAGCCCCAGCATTTT	NA	TRBJ1-5	TRBV28	NA
CAIRGTGSVGELFF	TGTGCCATCAGAGGGACAGGGAGTGTCGGGGAGCTGTTTTTT	TRBD1	TRBJ2-2	TRBV19	NA
CASSLVAYGYTF	TGTGCCAGCAGTCTGGTGGCTTATGGCTACACCTTC	NA	TRBJ1-2	TRBV12-3/TRBV12-4	NA
CARSWKGLRRRYGYTF	TGTGCCAGAAGCTGGAAGGGTCTCAGGAGGCGCTATGGCTACACCTTC	NA	TRBJ1-2	TRBV5-3	NA
CASSYISDYNEQFF	TGTGCCAGCAGTTACATCTCTGACTACAATGAGCAGTTCTTC	NA	TRBJ2-1	TRBV6-2/TRBV6-3	NA
CASSALEGNSYNSPLHF	TGTGCCAGCAGTGCCTTGGAGGGGAACTCCTATAATTCACCCCTCCACTTT	NA	TRBJ1-6	TRBV2	NA
CASRLDTEAFF	TGTGCCAGCCGCCTCGACACTGAAGCTTTCTTT	NA	TRBJ1-1	TRBV27	NA
CASSSGLAVGELFF	TGTGCCAGTAGTTCGGGACTAGCGGTGGGTGAGCTGTTTTTT	TRBD2	TRBJ2-2	TRBV19	NA
CASSAATGPSSYNEQFF	TGTGCCAGCAGCGCGGCGACAGGTCCGAGCTCCTACAATGAGCAGTTCTTC	NA	TRBJ2-1	TRBV7-9	NA